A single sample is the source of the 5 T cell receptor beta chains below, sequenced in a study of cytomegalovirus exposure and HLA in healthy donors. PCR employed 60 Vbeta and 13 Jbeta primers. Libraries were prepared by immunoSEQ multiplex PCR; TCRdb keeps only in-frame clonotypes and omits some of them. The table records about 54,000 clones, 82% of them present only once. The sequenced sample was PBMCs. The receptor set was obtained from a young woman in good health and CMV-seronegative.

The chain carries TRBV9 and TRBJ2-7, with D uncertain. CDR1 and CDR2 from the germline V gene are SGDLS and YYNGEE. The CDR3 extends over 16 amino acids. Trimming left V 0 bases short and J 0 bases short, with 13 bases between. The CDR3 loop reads CASSVGVRLSSYEQYF. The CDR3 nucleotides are TGTGCCAGCAGCGTAGGAGTCAGGCTAAGCTCCTACGAGCAGTACTTC.

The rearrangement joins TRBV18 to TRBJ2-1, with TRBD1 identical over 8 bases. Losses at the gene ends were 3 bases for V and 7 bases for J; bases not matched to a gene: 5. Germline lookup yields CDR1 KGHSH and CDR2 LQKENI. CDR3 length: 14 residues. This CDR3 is CASSPDRARNEQFF. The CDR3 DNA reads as TGTGCCAGCTCACCGGACAGGGCGCGGAATGAGCAGTTCTTC.

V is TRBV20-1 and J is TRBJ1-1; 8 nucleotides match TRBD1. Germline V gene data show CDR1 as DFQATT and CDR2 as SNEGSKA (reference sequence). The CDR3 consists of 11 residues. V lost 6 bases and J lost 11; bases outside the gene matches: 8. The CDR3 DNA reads TGCAGTGCGCGACCACAGGGGGTCGCTTTCTTT. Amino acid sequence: CSARPQGVAFF.

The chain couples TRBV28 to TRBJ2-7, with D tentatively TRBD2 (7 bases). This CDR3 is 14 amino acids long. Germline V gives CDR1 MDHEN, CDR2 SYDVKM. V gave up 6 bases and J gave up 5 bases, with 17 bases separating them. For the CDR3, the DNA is TGTGCCAGCAGCACCCTGGGGGGGCGGGACGAGCAGTACTTC. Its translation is CASSTLGGRDEQYF.

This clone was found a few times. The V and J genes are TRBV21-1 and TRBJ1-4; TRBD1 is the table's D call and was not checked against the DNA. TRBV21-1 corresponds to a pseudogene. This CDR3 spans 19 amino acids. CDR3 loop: CASSTLQGEKGQTNEKLFF. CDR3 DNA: TGTGCCAGCAGCACCCTCCAGGGGGAAAAGGGGCAGACTAATGAAAAACTGTTTTTT.